The entry that follows covers one T cell receptor (beta chain) sequence. The data derive from a study of blood T cells in healthy people across ages. Study overall: About one barcoded beta molecule was captured per two T cells (by template switching).

A second PCR of roughly 7 to 11 cycles used a sample-barcoded 5' primer and a J-beta primer mix. Every sample gave at least 2.5 million paired-end reads containing CDR3. One entry per CDR3 protein results from TCRdb running MiXCR on the 5' RACE reads. The sample lists about 1.4 million distinct CDR3 sequences; around 55% were seen once. Germline CDR1 ENHRY, CDR2 SYGVKD. This CDR3 has 14 amino acids. Losses at the gene ends were 6 bases for V and 3 bases for J; bases not matched to a gene: 3. The rearrangement joins TRBV10-3 to TRBJ2-5, with 11 nucleotides matching TRBD1. The TCR sequence derives from a man younger than 35 in good health. Source material: blood. DNA for the CDR3: TGTGCCATCAGGGGACAGGGGGATGAAGAGACCCAGTACTTC. As protein: CAIRGQGDEETQYF.